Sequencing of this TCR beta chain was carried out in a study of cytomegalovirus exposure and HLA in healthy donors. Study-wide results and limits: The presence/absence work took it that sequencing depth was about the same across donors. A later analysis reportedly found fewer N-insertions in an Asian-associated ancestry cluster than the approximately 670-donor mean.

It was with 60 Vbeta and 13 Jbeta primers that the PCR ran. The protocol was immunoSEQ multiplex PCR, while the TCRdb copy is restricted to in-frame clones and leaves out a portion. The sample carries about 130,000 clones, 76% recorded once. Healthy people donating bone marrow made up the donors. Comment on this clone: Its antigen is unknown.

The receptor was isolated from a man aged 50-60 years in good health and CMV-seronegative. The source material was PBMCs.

The CDR3: CASSPQAQDTEAFF. The DNA for the CDR3 is TGTGCCAGCAGCCCACAGGCCCAGGACACTGAAGCTTTCTTT. V usage is TRBV7-2 and J usage is TRBJ1-1, with a tentative D call TRBD1 (5 bases). The V and J ends lost 5 bases and 3 bases respectively, with 13 bases between them. This CDR3 comprises 14 residues. CDR1 is SGHTA and CDR2 is FQGNSA in the germline V gene.